A selection of T cell receptor beta chains follows, all from one sample in a study of blood T cell repertoires in COVID-19. Sequencing used immunoSEQ multiplex PCR; TCRdb keeps in-frame clones, though not all of them. Altogether around 260,000 clones are present, 70% to 85% being singletons, with the ten largest covering roughly 0.94%. Source material: peripheral blood. These receptor sequences come from a human donor with COVID-19, enrolled during active disease. The donor label of this sample is uncertain. Both conserved end residues are part of each CDR3. The D gene is left open where the match is weak.

V,D,CDR3
TRBV3-1/TRBV3-2,NA,CASSQEGRGDTQYF
TRBV5-8,NA,CASSLSPGEVGKNIQYF
TRBV10-3,NA,CAISGVSRMNRTYEQYF
TRBV6-5,NA,CASSLNQRETQYF
TRBV11-2,TRBD2,CASRSTLAGDYEQYF
TRBV15,NA,CATSRDPGPNSPLHF
TRBV4-2,TRBD2,CASSQAYSGSYEQYF
TRBV6-1,NA,CASSEAPSRGEAFF
TRBV28,TRBD1,CASSLVRQGAFSGNTIYF
TRBV30,NA,CAWSKLRTDTQYF
TRBV30,NA,CAWSASGLYEQYF
TRBV5-1,TRBD1,CASRQGEGEKLFF
TRBV5-1,NA,CASSPTSGQETQYF
TRBV30,NA,CAWSVTAANTEAFF
TRBV4-1,NA,CASSQRDRDNQPQHF
TRBV5-6,TRBD1,CASRRTGSSYEQYF
TRBV15,TRBD1,CATSSYDRGLDYGYTF
TRBV5-8,NA,CASSRDLIGQPAF
TRBV7-6,NA,CASSDIQGTEAFF
TRBV4-3,NA,CASSQVPGNTIYF
TRBV7-2,NA,CASSLETSVDYGYTF
TRBV10-3,NA,CASSEINSNQPQHF
TRBV28,TRBD2,CASSSAGLAFYEQYF
TRBV7-6,NA,CASSLGSQGSIQYF
TRBV29-1,TRBD1,CSVGTRTGLGYTF
TRBV7-9,NA,CASSLTGGQNEKLFF
TRBV5-1,TRBD1,CASSSTGGLGEQYF
TRBV15,NA,CATSRGRDRTYEQYF
TRBV11-3,TRBD2,CASSLGVREEAETQYF
TRBV3-1/TRBV3-2,NA,CASSQTRGSYNEQFF
TRBV28,TRBD2,CASSFLRERSYEQYF